The present entry profiles one T cell receptor beta chain with its context. Antigen: not known. The source of the sample is a study of early T cells in non-severe SARS-CoV-2 infection. Study-level information: Unpaired chains resulted from sequencing bulk RNA of unsorted whole blood. Study results and caveats: The VDJdb matching leaned toward anti-spike CD8 responses and overlooked private and CD4 specificities.

Individually, cDNA molecules had unique molecular identifiers attached to them. TCRdb independently ran MiXCR on the 5' RACE reads; one entry per CDR3 protein. This sample yields under 70,000 distinct CDR3 sequences, of which 5.9% are seen a single time; 3.4% belongs to the top ten. This CDR3 is 15 amino acids long. From germline, CDR1 is MNHNY and CDR2 SVGAGI (reference sequence). J was trimmed by 0 bases and V by 6 bases; bases with no gene match: 7. This TCR derives from an adult who was a healthcare worker with PCR-confirmed SARS-CoV-2 infection or an uninfected control (not recorded which). This chain uses TRBV6-6 with TRBJ2-5; 7 nucleotides match TRBD1. The sample here was whole blood, taken at baseline. The CDR3 region has the DNA TGTGCCAGCAGCCGACCGGGACAGCACCAAGAGACCCAGTACTTC. Amino acids: CASSRPGQHQETQYF.